One and the same sample provided the 23 T cell receptor beta chains below, sequenced in a study of control samples from healthy donors and cancer patients. Assay: immunoSEQ multiplex PCR; the TCRdb copy retains only in-frame clones and omits some. The table records approximately 90,000 clones, over 65% of them present only once. Sequencing was carried out using blood. These receptors all stem from a woman in her 40s in good health.

This rearrangement joins TRBV7-3 to TRBJ1-2; possible D gene TRBD1, 6 bases. The ends were cut back, 5 bases at V and 8 bases at J, with 18 bases in the middle. CDR3 length equals 14 residues. Germline V lookup: CDR1 SGHTA, CDR2 FQGTGA. The CDR3 reads CASSLLDSPEGYTF. The CDR3 DNA reads as TGTGCCAGCAGCCTTCTGGACAGCCCTGAGGGCTACACCTTC. Variable domain in full (rest from reference TRBV7-3 and TRBJ1-2): GAGVSQTPSNKVTEKGKYVELRCDPISGHTALYWYRQSLGQGPEFLIYFQGTGAADDSGLPNDRFFAVRPEGSVSTLKIQRTERGDSAVYLCASSLLDSPEGYTFGSGTRLTVV.

This clone has just a few counts. The rearrangement links TRBV6-5 to TRBJ1-6; D is unclear. The CDR3 is made up of 14 amino acids. Germline V gene sequence: CDR1 MNHEY, CDR2 SVGAGI. V lost 5 bases and J lost 6, with 11 bases in between. The CDR3 loop reads CASSLQDPNSPLHF. DNA of the CDR3: TGTGCCAGCAGTCTCCAGGATCCTAATTCACCCCTCCACTTT.

Turning to this clone: This sample also contains other DNA sequences that code for the same CDR3. J is TRBJ1-5 and V is TRBV10-2; 7 bases are a match to TRBD1. V lost 5 bases and J lost 4; bases outside the gene matches: 2. The CDR3 is 13 residues long. Germline V gene sequence: CDR1 WSHSY, CDR2 SAAADI. CDR3 amino acids: CASSSQGNQPQHF. The CDR3 DNA follows: TGCGCCAGCAGTTCACAGGGGAATCAGCCCCAGCATTTT.

This chain uses TRBV19 with TRBJ2-2, with a weak D call TRBD2 (6 bases). V lost 4 bases and J lost 4, with 13 bases in between. The CDR3 sequence is 15 residues long. The germline gives CDR1 LNHDA, CDR2 SQIVND (reference sequence). CDR3 DNA: TGTGCCAGTAGTACGGCCGGGACTTTCACCGGGGAGCTGTTTTTT. As protein: CASSTAGTFTGELFF.

J is TRBJ2-5 and V is TRBV2, with 11 bases identical to TRBD2. V was pared by 6 bases and J by 4 bases, with 4 bases of the junction left unmatched. This CDR3 has 14 amino acids. Germline V gene lookup returns CDR1 SNHLY and CDR2 FYNNEI. CDR3 coding DNA: TGTGCCAGCAGCGCTAGCGGGGGGTCAGAGACCCAGTACTTC. This codes for CASSASGGSETQYF.

This rearrangement joins TRBV6-6 to TRBJ2-5; D is ambiguous. Germline CDR1 reads MNHNY; CDR2 reads SVGAGI (reference sequence). CDR3 length: 11 amino acids. V was cut by 6 bases and J by 4 bases, with 6 bases left in between. This CDR3 is CASRQIETQYF. The CDR3 DNA follows: TGTGCCAGCAGGCAGATAGAGACCCAGTACTTC.

This clone came up once. This chain uses TRBV14 with TRBJ1-1, with 7 bases identical to TRBD1. This CDR3 spans 16 amino acids. Germline V gene lookup returns CDR1 SGHDN and CDR2 FVKESK. The J segment lost 3 bases and the V segment lost 3 bases, leaving 10 bases of the junction unmatched. As DNA, the CDR3 is TGTGCCAGCAGCCAGCTTCACGGGACAGCTTACACTGAAGCTTTCTTT. Translation gives CASSQLHGTAYTEAFF.

The gene calls are TRBV30 and TRBJ1-3; D is unresolved. V was pared by 3 bases and J by 0 bases, with 6 bases between. The CDR3 sequence is 13 residues long. CDR1 and CDR2 (germline): GTSNPN, SVGIG (reference sequence). This chain's CDR3 is CAWRLDSGNTIYF. In nucleotides, the CDR3 is TGTGCCTGGAGGCTGGACTCTGGAAACACCATATATTTT.

The chain links TRBV19 to TRBJ2-2, with 9 nucleotides matching TRBD2. CDR3 size: 16 residues. Germline V gene sequence: CDR1 LNHDA, CDR2 SQIVND (reference sequence). Trimming removed 3 bases from V and 8 bases from J; junction bases left unmatched: 10. CDR3 coding DNA: TGTGCCAGTAGTATCCAGGCTAGCGGGGCTGCGGGGGAGCTGTTTTTT. Translated, it gives CASSIQASGAAGELFF.

The rearrangement links TRBV4-3 to TRBJ2-1, with TRBD2 matching over 13 bases. The germline CDR1 and CDR2 sequences are LGHNA and YSLEER. The CDR3 is 14 residues long. Trimming at V came to 1 base and at J to 12 bases, leaving 3 bases not matched to a gene. DNA for the CDR3: TGCGCCAGCAGCCAAGGGACTAGCGGGGGCCCGCAGTTCTTC. It translates to CASSQGTSGGPQFF.

This sequence joins TRBV30 and TRBJ2-1; D possibly corresponds to TRBD2 (5 bases). This CDR3 is 12 amino acids long. With 0 bases removed from V and 7 bases from J, the gap between germline ends came to 7 bases. CDR1 and CDR2 (germline): GTSNPN, SVGIG (reference sequence). The CDR3 DNA is TGTGCCTGGAGTGTCACGGGGAATGAGCAGTTCTTC. It translates to CAWSVTGNEQFF.

V usage is TRBV30 and J usage is TRBJ2-2; TRBD1 matches 10 bases. Germline V lookup: CDR1 GTSNPN, CDR2 SVGIG (reference sequence). V lost 3 bases to trimming and J lost 3 bases; unmatched junction nucleotides: 7. This CDR3 comprises 16 residues. CDR3 residues: CAWRPLGTGDTGELFF. CDR3 DNA: TGTGCCTGGAGGCCACTCGGGACAGGGGACACCGGGGAGCTGTTTTTT.

This chain's CDR3 is CASSLEGPSPRGYTF. The CDR3 nucleotides read TGTGCCAGCAGCTTGGAAGGACCCTCCCCTAGGGGCTACACCTTC. V gene TRBV7-8 combines with J gene TRBJ1-2; D gene unclear. V dropped 3 bases and J dropped 8 bases, with 19 bases sitting between them. Germline V gene data show CDR1 as SGHVS and CDR2 as FQNEAQ. This CDR3 spans 15 amino acids.

This chain joins TRBV5-4 and TRBJ2-1, with D perhaps TRBD1 (5 bases). Trimming stripped 0 bases from V and 7 bases from J, with 14 bases between. Germline values: CDR1 SGHNT, CDR2 YYREEE (reference sequence). The CDR3 runs to 15 residues. Written as DNA, the CDR3 is TGTGCCAGCAGCTTGGAGGCTAGGGGCGGAAATGAGCAGTTCTTC. Translating gives CASSLEARGGNEQFF.

The V call is TRBV6-5, the J call TRBJ1-1; tentative D call: TRBD1 (6 bases). With 2 bases removed from V and 7 bases from J, the gap between germline ends came to 17 bases. CDR1 and CDR2 from the germline V gene are MNHEY and SVGAGI. This CDR3 has 15 amino acids. Here the CDR3 reads CASSYIGGRAREAFF. In DNA form, the CDR3 reads TGTGCCAGCAGTTACATAGGGGGTCGGGCCCGTGAAGCTTTCTTT.

The count of this clone is one. The chain recombines TRBV3-1 (or the pseudogene TRBV3-2) with TRBJ1-6, with D possibly being TRBD1 (5 bases). Germline assignment: CDR1 LGHDT and CDR2 YNNKEL (reference sequence). Trimming pared 0 bases from V and 14 bases from J, leaving 26 bases between. The CDR3 is 18 residues long. The CDR3 here is CASSQEGSSWQGTVTLHF. CDR3 in DNA: TGTGCCAGCAGCCAAGAAGGGTCTAGCTGGCAGGGAACCGTCACCCTCCACTTT.

This chain joins TRBV11-3 and TRBJ1-3; 7 bases fit TRBD1. The CDR3 has 14 residues. Unmatched junction bases numbered 5, after V lost 5 bases and J lost 4 bases. Per germline, CDR1 SGHNT and CDR2 YENEEA. The CDR3 sequence: CASSPGQRGNTIYF. The CDR3 coding sequence is TGTGCCAGCAGCCCGGGACAGCGGGGAAACACCATATATTTT.

This clone was found a few times. The J gene is TRBJ1-2, the V gene TRBV21-1; the D call of TRBD1 is as the table states it, not checked on the DNA. TRBV21-1 counts as a pseudogene. The CDR3 loop spans 14 amino acids. CDR3 in DNA: TGTGCCAGCAGCAAGGACAGGGCTAACTATGGCTACACCTTC. Its protein is CASSKDRANYGYTF.

The rearrangement joins TRBV7-2 to TRBJ2-7, with 9 bases aligning to TRBD2. Germline loops: CDR1 SGHTA, CDR2 FQGNSA. V was clipped by 4 bases and J by 2 bases; unmatched bases: 6. This CDR3 spans 15 amino acids. CDR3 bases: TGTGCCAGCAGCTCCTCCGGCGGGGGGGCCTACGAGCAGTACTTC. Protein: CASSSSGGGAYEQYF.

The rearrangement links TRBV18 to TRBJ1-2; no reliable D call. This CDR3 has 14 amino acids. CDR1 KGHSH and CDR2 LQKENI come from the germline V gene. Trimming cost V 6 bases and J 0 bases, with 11 bases left between them. CDR3 DNA: TGTGCCAGCTCCACGAGCCTTTCTAACTATGGCTACACCTTC. It codes for CASSTSLSNYGYTF.

The chain uses TRBV30 and TRBJ2-7, with TRBD2 as a possible D gene (5 bases). V was clipped by 3 bases and J by 12 bases, with 15 bases between them. CDR1 is GTSNPN, CDR2 SVGIG, per germline (reference sequence). The CDR3 has 11 amino acids. The CDR3 here is CAWRVLGAAYF. CDR3 sequence (DNA): TGTGCCTGGAGAGTTTTGGGAGCGGCGTACTTC.

The rearrangement uses TRBV5-1 and TRBJ1-3; D possibly corresponds to TRBD1 (6 bases). The CDR3 contains 13 residues. V gave up 4 bases and J gave up 2 bases, with 7 bases separating them. Germline CDR1 SGHRS, CDR2 YFSETQ. CDR3 amino acids: CASSPGAGNTIYF. The DNA for the CDR3 is TGCGCCAGCAGCCCAGGGGCTGGAAACACCATATATTTT.

The rearrangement links TRBV5-6 to TRBJ2-1; TRBD2 matches at 7 bases. The ends lost 5 bases at V and 4 bases at J; junction bases unmatched: 9. This CDR3 is 15 amino acids long. The germline gives CDR1 SGHDT, CDR2 YYEEEE. CDR3 sequence: CASRGGFSGYNEQFF. CDR3 sequence (DNA): TGTGCCAGCAGGGGAGGGTTCTCCGGGTACAATGAGCAGTTCTTC.